The T cell receptor (beta chain) described here comes from a study of blood T cells in healthy people across ages. General study findings and limits: Researchers said unsorted PBMCs prevented a conclusive naive versus antigen-experienced comparison.

The second PCR ran about 6 to 12 cycles with a sample-barcoded 5' primer and J-beta primers. The study obtained at least 2.5 million CDR3-containing paired-end reads from every sample. TCRdb passed the 5' RACE reads through MiXCR, listing each CDR3 protein once. The table has approximately 1.5 million distinct CDR3 sequences, around 36% seen once. Isolation of PBMCs gave at least 7 million cells per sample. With each sample, at least 5 micrograms of total RNA were extracted. About this clonotype: The antigen is undetermined.

Sample: blood. This clonotype originated in a woman between 25 and 40 years old in good health.

The CDR3 coding sequence is TGCGCCAGCAGCCAAGATGGGGCCGCTAATCAGCCCCAGCATTTT. Encoded protein: CASSQDGAANQPQHF. V is TRBV4-1 and J is TRBJ1-5; D possibly corresponds to TRBD1 (5 bases). Trimming took off 0 bases at V and 4 bases at J, with 10 bases between the two ends. The CDR3 is 15 amino acids. Germline V gene data show CDR1 as MGHRA and CDR2 as YSYEKL.